Sequencing of this T cell receptor (beta chain) was carried out in a study of blood T cell repertoires in COVID-19. Generated by immunoSEQ multiplex PCR, the TCRdb table keeps only in-frame clones and is missing some. The top ten hold roughly 0.56% of the sample, which has about 200,000 clones, 80% to 95% seen once. V lost 3 bases and J lost 0, with 8 bases in between. The CDR3 spans 15 residues. Germline V gives CDR1 MDHEN, CDR2 SYDVKM. This TCR was sampled from a man aged 50 to 59 with acute or convalescent COVID-19. V gene TRBV28 combines with J gene TRBJ1-4; tentative D call: TRBD1 (5 bases). The sequencing sample was made of peripheral blood. The CDR3 sequence: CASSFAQATNEKLFF. The CDR3 nucleotides read TGTGCCAGCAGTTTTGCACAGGCAACTAATGAAAAACTGTTTTTT.